A single sample is the source of the 21 T cell receptor beta chains below, sequenced in a study of T-cell reconstitution after alpha-beta-depleted transplantation in children. It was with unique molecular identifiers that the TCRbeta library was prepared. Each CDR3 protein gets one entry after TCRdb re-called the PCR reads with MiXCR. The data show some 300,000 distinct CDR3 sequences, 10% seen once. Sequences were derived from PBMCs from the stem cell graft donor, sampled from the stem cell graft. The source is a human donor who donated a stem cell graft to a child with acute lymphoblastic leukemia.

The CDR3 spells CASSPGGPEQFF. Here the CDR3 DNA reads TGTGCCAGCAGTCCGGGAGGACCTGAGCAGTTCTTC. The chain joins TRBV12-3 or TRBV12-4 to TRBJ2-1, with 7 positions matching TRBD2. This CDR3 comprises 12 residues. V dropped 5 bases and J dropped 9; count of bases not matched to a gene: 4.

This clonotype was seen many times. The rearrangement links TRBV3-1 to TRBJ2-1; TRBD2 matches at 14 bases. Germline V CDR1 and CDR2: LGHDT, YNNKEL (reference sequence). Trimming removed 4 bases from V and 9 bases from J; junction bases left unmatched: 5. The CDR3 runs 15 residues. CDR3 amino acids: CASSPMTSGRGEQFF. CDR3 coding DNA: TGTGCCAGCAGCCCGATGACTAGCGGGAGGGGTGAGCAGTTCTTC.

This clonotype was seen a handful of times. This chain links TRBV5-5 with TRBJ2-7; 7 positions match TRBD1. Germline lookup yields CDR1 SGHKS and CDR2 YYEKEE (reference sequence). CDR3 size: 15 residues. The ends lost 4 bases at V and 0 bases at J; junction bases unmatched: 7. The CDR3 loop is CASSPGTASSYEQYF. In DNA, the CDR3 is TGTGCCAGCAGCCCTGGGACAGCAAGCTCCTACGAGCAGTACTTC.

This clonotype was detected ten times or more. This chain connects TRBV27 to TRBJ2-7; 10 bases are shared with TRBD2. Germline V gives CDR1 MNHEY, CDR2 SMNVEV (reference sequence). Trimming cost V 8 bases and J 2 bases; bases outside gene matches: 12. The CDR3 is made up of 16 amino acids. The CDR3 region is CASARRLAGDPYEQYF. DNA of the CDR3: TGTGCCAGCGCCCGCCGCCTAGCGGGAGACCCCTACGAGCAGTACTTC.

This clonotype was seen a few times. The V gene is TRBV20-1, the J gene TRBJ2-2; D remains ambiguous. The CDR3 sequence is 15 residues long. The V end was cut by 0 bases, the J end by 0 bases, with 8 bases between. Germline loops: CDR1 DFQATT, CDR2 SNEGSKA (reference sequence). CDR3 bases: TGCAGTGCTAGAGATTGGCCTTCGAACACCGGGGAGCTGTTTTTT. It codes for CSARDWPSNTGELFF.

The rearrangement joins TRBV12-3 or TRBV12-4 to TRBJ2-1, with a possible D match to TRBD2 (5 bases). Trimming took off 4 bases at V and 1 base at J, with 8 bases between the two ends. This CDR3 region has 14 residues. The CDR3 sequence is CASSSLGSYNEQFF. For the CDR3, the DNA is TGTGCCAGCAGTTCACTAGGGTCCTACAATGAGCAGTTCTTC.

The gene calls are TRBV20-1 and TRBJ2-5; 10 nucleotides agree with TRBD2. Trimming removed 5 bases from V and 1 base from J; junction bases left unmatched: 7. The CDR3 length is 15 residues. Germline V gives CDR1 DFQATT, CDR2 SNEGSKA (reference sequence). This CDR3 is CSAPAGGRRQETQYF. CDR3 coding DNA: TGCAGTGCTCCAGCGGGAGGGCGTCGCCAAGAGACCCAGTACTTC.

This sequence joins TRBV4-2 and TRBJ1-5; D is possibly TRBD1 (6 bases). Germline CDR1 and CDR2: LGHNA and YNFKEQ. The CDR3 loop spans 15 amino acids. V was cut by 2 bases and J by 3 bases, with 11 bases left in between. CDR3 in amino acids: CASSQTQGLNQPQHF. CDR3 coding DNA: TGTGCCAGCAGCCAAACACAGGGCCTCAATCAGCCCCAGCATTTT.

This clonotype was observed many times. The chain is built from TRBV4-1 and TRBJ2-1, with D unresolved. The CDR3 spans 14 residues. V gave up 3 bases and J gave up 3 bases, with 9 bases separating them. Germline V gives CDR1 MGHRA, CDR2 YSYEKL. CDR3 amino acids: CASSHGDVYNEQFF. Here the CDR3 DNA reads TGCGCCAGCAGCCACGGAGACGTCTACAATGAGCAGTTCTTC.

This clonotype showed up many times. V gene TRBV3-1 combines with J gene TRBJ2-7, with D perhaps TRBD1 or TRBD2 (5 bases each). In germline, CDR1 is LGHDT, CDR2 YNNKEL (reference sequence). Trimming shortened V by 0 bases and J by 4 bases, and 22 bases separated the two germline ends. This CDR3 comprises 18 residues. CDR3 coding DNA: TGTGCCAGCAGCCAAGATTTTGTTATAGCCGGAGAGGGGTACGAGCAGTACTTC. Translating it yields CASSQDFVIAGEGYEQYF.

This chain connects TRBV9 to TRBJ2-5, with 8 positions matching TRBD2. Trimming at V came to 3 bases and at J to 1 base, leaving 11 bases not matched to a gene. This CDR3 region has 17 residues. Looked up from germline, CDR1 is SGDLS and CDR2 is YYNGEE. The CDR3 coding sequence is TGTGCCAGCAGCGGGGGTGGGACTAGAGGGCTCCAAGAGACCCAGTACTTC. Its protein product is CASSGGGTRGLQETQYF.

This clonotype was detected a few times. This rearrangement joins TRBV5-1 to TRBJ1-1, with D possibly being TRBD1 (5 bases). The CDR3 runs to 14 residues. Trimming pared 1 base from V and 3 bases from J, leaving 10 bases between. Germline CDR1 and CDR2: SGHRS and YFSETQ. The CDR3 spells CASSLLKGDTEAFF. DNA for the CDR3: TGCGCCAGCAGCTTGTTGAAAGGGGACACTGAAGCTTTCTTT.

This clonotype was observed a few times. The genes are TRBV10-3 and TRBJ2-1; tentatively, D is TRBD2 (5 bases). Looked up from germline, CDR1 is ENHRY and CDR2 is SYGVKD. Trimming removed 2 bases from V and 0 bases from J, with 11 bases in between. CDR3 size: 16 residues. This CDR3 reads CAISETSGSSYNEQFF. Written as DNA, the CDR3 is TGTGCCATCAGTGAGACTTCGGGGAGCTCCTACAATGAGCAGTTCTTC.

CDR3 region: CAISGRNTEAFF. Written as DNA, the CDR3 is TGTGCCATCAGTGGAAGGAACACTGAAGCTTTCTTT. The V gene is TRBV10-3, the J gene TRBJ1-1; D gene uncertain. The CDR3 length is 12 residues. Germline values: CDR1 ENHRY, CDR2 SYGVKD. Trimming took 4 bases from V and 1 from J, leaving 4 bases between them.

The chain is built from TRBV12-3 or TRBV12-4 and TRBJ2-3, with 9 positions matching TRBD2. V gave up 8 bases and J gave up 1 base; unmatched junction bases: 13. The CDR3 runs 17 residues. The CDR3 reads CASRLRGRAIRTDTQYF. As DNA, the CDR3 is TGTGCCAGCCGCTTGCGCGGGAGGGCGATCCGCACAGATACGCAGTATTTT.

The chain combines TRBV7-2 with TRBJ2-7; 9 nucleotides match TRBD2. Germline V CDR1 and CDR2: SGHTA, FQGNSA. CDR3 length: 15 amino acids. V lost 5 bases to trimming and J lost 4 bases; unmatched junction nucleotides: 9. The CDR3 DNA is TGTGCCAGCAGCCAGTCTGCGGGAGGGCCTTACGAGCAGTACTTC. As protein: CASSQSAGGPYEQYF. Full variable domain (remainder filled in from reference TRBV7-2 and TRBJ2-7): GAGVSQSPSNKVTEKGKDVELRCDPISGHTALYWYRQSLGQGLEFLIYFQGNSAPDKSGLPSDRFSAERTGGSVSTLTIQRTQQEDSAVYLCASSQSAGGPYEQYFGPGTRLTVT.

This clonotype was counted only a few times. The chain uses TRBV15 and TRBJ1-3; perhaps TRBD1 as D (6 bases). With 1 base removed from V and 3 bases from J, the gap between germline ends came to 13 bases. The CDR3 consists of 16 residues. Per germline, CDR1 LNHNV and CDR2 YYDKDF (reference sequence). The chain's CDR3 is CATSRVPGAGGNTIYF. CDR3 bases: TGTGCCACCAGCAGAGTTCCGGGGGCTGGTGGAAACACCATATATTTT.

This clonotype was recorded many times. The rearrangement links TRBV12-3 or TRBV12-4 to TRBJ2-6; D ambiguous. Trimming removed 2 bases at V and 0 bases at J, with 5 bases between. The CDR3 totals 15 residues. The CDR3: CASSLLHSGANVLTF. The CDR3, as DNA: TGTGCCAGCAGTTTATTGCACTCTGGGGCCAACGTCCTGACTTTC.

The CDR3 region is CASSVVVGGNTEAFF. The CDR3 nucleotides read TGTGCCAGCAGCGTAGTGGTGGGGGGGAACACTGAAGCTTTCTTT. V gene TRBV9 combines with J gene TRBJ1-1; maybe TRBD1 (5 bases). Trimming stripped 0 bases from V and 1 base from J, with 10 bases between. The germline gives CDR1 SGDLS, CDR2 YYNGEE. The CDR3 is made up of 15 amino acids.

A few counts support this clonotype. This chain links TRBV20-1 with TRBJ1-4; 7 bases fit TRBD1. J was trimmed by 6 bases and V by 1 base; bases with no gene match: 5. Looked up from germline, CDR1 is DFQATT and CDR2 is SNEGSKA (reference sequence). The CDR3 consists of 14 residues. This CDR3 is CSARGQGNYEKLFF. DNA of the CDR3: TGCAGTGCTAGAGGACAGGGCAACTATGAAAAACTGTTTTTT.

The chain couples TRBV28 to TRBJ2-3; no clear D gene. Trimming shortened V by 1 base and J by 2 bases, and 16 bases separated the two germline ends. CDR1 MDHEN and CDR2 SYDVKM come from the germline V gene. This CDR3 comprises 17 residues. The CDR3 region is CASSLYGLNVPTDTQYF. The CDR3 nucleotides are TGTGCCAGCAGTTTATACGGCCTCAACGTCCCCACAGATACGCAGTATTTT.